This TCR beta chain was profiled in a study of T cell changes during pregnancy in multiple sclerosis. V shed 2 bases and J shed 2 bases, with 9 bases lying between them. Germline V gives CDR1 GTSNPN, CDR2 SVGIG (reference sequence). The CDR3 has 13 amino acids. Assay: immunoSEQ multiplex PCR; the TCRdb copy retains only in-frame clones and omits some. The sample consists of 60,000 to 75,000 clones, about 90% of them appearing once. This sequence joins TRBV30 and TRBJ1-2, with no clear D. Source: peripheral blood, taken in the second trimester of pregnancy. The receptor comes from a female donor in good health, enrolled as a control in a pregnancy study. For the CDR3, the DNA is TGTGCCTGGAGTCCCTCGGGAAACTATGGCTACACCTTC. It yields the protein CAWSPSGNYGYTF.